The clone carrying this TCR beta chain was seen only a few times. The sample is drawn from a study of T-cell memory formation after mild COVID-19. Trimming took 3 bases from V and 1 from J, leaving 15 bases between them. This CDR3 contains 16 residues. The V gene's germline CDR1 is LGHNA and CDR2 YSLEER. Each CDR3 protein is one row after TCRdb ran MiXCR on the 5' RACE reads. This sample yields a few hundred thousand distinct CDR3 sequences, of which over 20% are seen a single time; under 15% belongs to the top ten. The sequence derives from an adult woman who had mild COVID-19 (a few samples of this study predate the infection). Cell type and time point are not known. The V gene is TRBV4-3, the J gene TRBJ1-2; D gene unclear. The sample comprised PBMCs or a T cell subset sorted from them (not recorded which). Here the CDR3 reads CASSQVDTTINYGYTF. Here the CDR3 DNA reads TGCGCCAGCAGCCAGGTAGACACCACAATTAACTATGGCTACACCTTC.